This TCR beta chain was captured in a study of vaccination effects on CD4 cells after COVID-19. Study-wide background: Post-vaccine sampling took place a median of 72 days after the second dose. Study conclusions and caveats: The study had few convalescent patients and no early post-infection timepoints.

Sequencing was preceded by expansion of antigen-specific CD4+ T cells with viral peptide pools in the ViraFEST assay. With approximately ten days of culture completed, CD4+ T cells were isolated. Participants were vaccinated with two doses of either the BNT162b2 or mRNA-1273 vaccine. Recipients of the vaccine had no prior SARS-CoV-2 infection and negative nucleocapsid antibodies. They grew approximately 2.1 million PBMC in each well, adding around 9 IU/ml IL-2 and approximately 9.2 ug/ml peptides. The length of the CDR3 is 14 residues. Trimming cost V 0 bases and J 5 bases, with 11 bases left between them. Germline CDR1 is SGDLS and CDR2 is YYNGEE. Clones were read by immunoSEQ multiplex PCR, and TCRdb kept only the in-frame ones, dropping some. The sample carries 20,000 to 30,000 clones, around 79% recorded once. As concerns this clone: No antigen is known for it.

The sample consisted of CD4+ T cells from PBMCs cultured with SARS-CoV-2 spike peptides, taken after COVID-19 vaccination. The clonotype was recovered from a human donor who received a COVID-19 vaccine. Some clones in this sample may be carry-over from other donors' samples. The chain combines TRBV9 with TRBJ2-5; no clear D gene. CDR3 sequence (DNA): TGTGCCAGCAGCGTAGCCGTCGGGCTGGAGACCCAGTACTTC. Residues: CASSVAVGLETQYF.